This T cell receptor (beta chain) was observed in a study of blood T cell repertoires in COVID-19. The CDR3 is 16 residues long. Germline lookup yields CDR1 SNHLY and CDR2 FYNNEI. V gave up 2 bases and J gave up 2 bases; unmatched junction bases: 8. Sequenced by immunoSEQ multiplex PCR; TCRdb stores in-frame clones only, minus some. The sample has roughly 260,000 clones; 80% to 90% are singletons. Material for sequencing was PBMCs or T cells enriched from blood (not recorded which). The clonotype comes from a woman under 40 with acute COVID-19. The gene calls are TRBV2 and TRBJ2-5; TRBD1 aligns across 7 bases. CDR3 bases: TGTGCCAGCAGTGAATTATTTAGGACAGGACAAGAGACCCAGTACTTC. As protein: CASSELFRTGQETQYF.